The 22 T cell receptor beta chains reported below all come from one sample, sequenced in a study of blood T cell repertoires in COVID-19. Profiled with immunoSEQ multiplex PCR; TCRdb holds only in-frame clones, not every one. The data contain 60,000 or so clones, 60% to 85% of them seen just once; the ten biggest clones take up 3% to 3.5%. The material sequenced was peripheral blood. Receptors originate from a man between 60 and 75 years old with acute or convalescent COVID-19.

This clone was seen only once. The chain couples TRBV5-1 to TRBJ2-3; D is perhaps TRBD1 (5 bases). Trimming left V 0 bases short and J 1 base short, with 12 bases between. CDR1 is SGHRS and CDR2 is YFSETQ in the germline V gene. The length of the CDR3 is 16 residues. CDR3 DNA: TGCGCCAGCAGCTTGGAGGGCAGGGTGGGCACAGATACGCAGTATTTT. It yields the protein CASSLEGRVGTDTQYF. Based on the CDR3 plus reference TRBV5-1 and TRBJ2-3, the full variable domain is KAGVTQTPRYLIKTRGQQVTLSCSPISGHRSVSWYQQTPGQGLQFLFEYFSETQRNKGNFPGRFSGRQFSNSRSEMNVSTLELGDSALYLCASSLEGRVGTDTQYFGPGTRLTVL.

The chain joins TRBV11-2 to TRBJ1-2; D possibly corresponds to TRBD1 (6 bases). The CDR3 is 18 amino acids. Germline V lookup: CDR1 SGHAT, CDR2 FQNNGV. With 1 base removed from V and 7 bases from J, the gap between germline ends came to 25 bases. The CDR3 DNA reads TGTGCCAGCAGCTTAGGTAGCATGGGGGCCAGGGCGAGTCTTGGCTACACCTTC. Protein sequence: CASSLGSMGARASLGYTF. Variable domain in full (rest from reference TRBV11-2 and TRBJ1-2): EAGVAQSPRYKIIEKRQSVAFWCNPISGHATLYWYQQILGQGPKLLIQFQNNGVVDDSQLPKDRFSAERLKGVDSTLKIQPAKLEDSAVYLCASSLGSMGARASLGYTFGSGTRLTVV.

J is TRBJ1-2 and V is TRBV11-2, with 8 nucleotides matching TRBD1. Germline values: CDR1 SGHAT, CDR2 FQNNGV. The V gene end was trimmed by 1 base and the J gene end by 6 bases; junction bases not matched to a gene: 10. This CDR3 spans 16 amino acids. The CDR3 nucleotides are TGTGCCAGCAGCTTAGCCCCATCAGGGGGCGATGATGGCTACACCTTC. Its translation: CASSLAPSGGDDGYTF.

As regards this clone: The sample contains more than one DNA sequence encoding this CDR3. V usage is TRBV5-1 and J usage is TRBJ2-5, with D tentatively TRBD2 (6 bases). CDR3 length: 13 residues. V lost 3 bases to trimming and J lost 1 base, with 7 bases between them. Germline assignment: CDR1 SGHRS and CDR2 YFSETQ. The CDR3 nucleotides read TGCGCCAGCAGCTCCGGGGGCCAAGAGACCCAGTACTTC. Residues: CASSSGGQETQYF.

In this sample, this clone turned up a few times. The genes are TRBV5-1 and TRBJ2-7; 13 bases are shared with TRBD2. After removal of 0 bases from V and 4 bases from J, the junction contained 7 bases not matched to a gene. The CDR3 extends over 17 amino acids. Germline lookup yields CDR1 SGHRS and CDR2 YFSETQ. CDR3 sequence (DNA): TGCGCCAGCAGCTTGGAGGGGACTAGCGGGGACCTTTACGAGCAGTACTTC. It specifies CASSLEGTSGDLYEQYF.

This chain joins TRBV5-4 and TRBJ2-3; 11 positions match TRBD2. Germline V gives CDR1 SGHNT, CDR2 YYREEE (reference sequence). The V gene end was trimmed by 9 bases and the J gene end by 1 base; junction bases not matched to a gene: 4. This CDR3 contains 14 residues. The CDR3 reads CATQLAGGTDTQYF. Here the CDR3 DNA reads TGTGCCACCCAACTAGCGGGGGGCACAGATACGCAGTATTTT.

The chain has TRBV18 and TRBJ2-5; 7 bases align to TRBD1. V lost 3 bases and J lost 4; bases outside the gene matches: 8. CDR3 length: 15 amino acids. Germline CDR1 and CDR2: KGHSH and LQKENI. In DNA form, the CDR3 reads TGTGCCAGCTCACCGGTTTATGACAGGGCAGAGACCCAGTACTTC. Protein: CASSPVYDRAETQYF.

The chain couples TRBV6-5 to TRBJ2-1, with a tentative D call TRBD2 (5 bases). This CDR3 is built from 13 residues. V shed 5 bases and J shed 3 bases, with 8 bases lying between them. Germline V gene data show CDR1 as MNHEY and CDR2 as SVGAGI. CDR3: CASSLGVYNEQFF. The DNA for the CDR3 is TGTGCCAGCAGTCTCGGGGTCTACAATGAGCAGTTCTTC.

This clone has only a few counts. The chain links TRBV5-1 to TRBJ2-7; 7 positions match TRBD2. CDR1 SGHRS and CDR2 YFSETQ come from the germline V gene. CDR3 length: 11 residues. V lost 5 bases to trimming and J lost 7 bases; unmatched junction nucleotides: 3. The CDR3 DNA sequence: TGCGCCAGCAGGGGGGAGGGAGAGCAGTACTTC. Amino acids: CASRGEGEQYF.

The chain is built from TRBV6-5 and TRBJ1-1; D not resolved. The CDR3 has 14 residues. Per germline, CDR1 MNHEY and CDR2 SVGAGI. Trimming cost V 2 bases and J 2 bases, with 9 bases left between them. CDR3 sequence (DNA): TGTGCCAGCAGTTACGGCCGAGGAAACACTGAAGCTTTCTTT. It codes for CASSYGRGNTEAFF.

The CDR3 is CASRGTGKAEAFF. CDR3 in DNA: TGTGCCAGCAGAGGGACAGGGAAGGCTGAAGCTTTCTTT. The rearrangement links TRBV12-3 or TRBV12-4 to TRBJ1-1, with 9 nucleotides matching TRBD1. CDR3 length equals 13 residues. V trimming: 6 bases; J trimming: 6 bases; junction bases outside the gene matches: 5.

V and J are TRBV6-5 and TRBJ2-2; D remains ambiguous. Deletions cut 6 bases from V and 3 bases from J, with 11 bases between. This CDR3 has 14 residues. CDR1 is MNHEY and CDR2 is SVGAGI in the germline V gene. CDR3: CASRPPRDTGELFF. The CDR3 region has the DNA TGTGCCAGCAGACCCCCCCGCGACACCGGGGAGCTGTTTTTT.

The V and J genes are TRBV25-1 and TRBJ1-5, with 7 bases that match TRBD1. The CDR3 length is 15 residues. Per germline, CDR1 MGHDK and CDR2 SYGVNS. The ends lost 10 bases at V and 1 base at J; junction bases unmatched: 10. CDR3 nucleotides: TGTGCCAATCTCGGGAGACAGGGAAGCAATCAGCCCCAGCATTTT. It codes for CANLGRQGSNQPQHF.

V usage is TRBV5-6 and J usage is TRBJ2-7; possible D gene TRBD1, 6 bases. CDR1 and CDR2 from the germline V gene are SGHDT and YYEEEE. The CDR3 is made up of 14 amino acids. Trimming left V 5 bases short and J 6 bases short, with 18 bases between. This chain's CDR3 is CASSADRRFGEQYF. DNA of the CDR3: TGTGCCAGCAGTGCAGACAGGCGATTTGGCGAGCAGTACTTC.

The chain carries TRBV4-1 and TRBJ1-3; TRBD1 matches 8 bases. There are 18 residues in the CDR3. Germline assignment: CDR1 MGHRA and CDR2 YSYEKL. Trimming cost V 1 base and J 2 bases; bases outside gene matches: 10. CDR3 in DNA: TGCGCCAGCAGCCAAGCCCGGTTAGACAGGGGAGCTGGAAACACCATATATTTT. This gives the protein CASSQARLDRGAGNTIYF.

CDR3 region: CASSLTGTGAFNEKLFF. The CDR3 DNA follows: TGTGCCAGCAGCCTGACCGGGACAGGGGCCTTCAATGAAAAACTGTTTTTT. The V and J genes are TRBV4-2 and TRBJ1-4; 10 bases line up with TRBD1. CDR1 LGHNA and CDR2 YNFKEQ come from the germline V gene. This CDR3 is built from 17 residues. V gave up 4 bases and J gave up 5 bases; unmatched junction bases: 10.

For the CDR3, the DNA is TGTGCCAGCAGCGGGACTAGCGGGGGTCTTTCCTACAATGAGCAGTTCTTC. It encodes CASSGTSGGLSYNEQFF. The J gene is TRBJ2-1, the V gene TRBV2; 14 bases agree with TRBD2. CDR1 is SNHLY and CDR2 is FYNNEI in the germline V gene. The CDR3 is 17 residues long. V trimming: 6 bases; J trimming: 1 base; junction bases outside the gene matches: 5.

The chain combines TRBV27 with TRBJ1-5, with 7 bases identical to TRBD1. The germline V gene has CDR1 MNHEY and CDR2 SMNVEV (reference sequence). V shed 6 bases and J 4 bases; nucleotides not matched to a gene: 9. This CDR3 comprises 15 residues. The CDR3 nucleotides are TGTGCCAGCAGCCCCCTTGGACAGGTGAATCAGCCCCAGCATTTT. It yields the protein CASSPLGQVNQPQHF.

The CDR3, as DNA: TGTGCCAGCAGTGACAGAGGTTCCTACAATGAGCAGTTCTTC. This encodes CASSDRGSYNEQFF. The genes are TRBV25-1 and TRBJ2-1; D not resolved. This CDR3 has 14 amino acids. From germline, CDR1 is MGHDK and CDR2 SYGVNS. V gave up 3 bases and J gave up 1 base, with 7 bases separating them.

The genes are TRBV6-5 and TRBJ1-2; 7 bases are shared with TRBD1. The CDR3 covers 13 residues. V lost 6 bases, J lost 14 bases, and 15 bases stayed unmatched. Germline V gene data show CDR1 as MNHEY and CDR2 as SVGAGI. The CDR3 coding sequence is TGTGCCAGCAGATTTCCCGGGACAGCCCAGAATACCTTC. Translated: CASRFPGTAQNTF.

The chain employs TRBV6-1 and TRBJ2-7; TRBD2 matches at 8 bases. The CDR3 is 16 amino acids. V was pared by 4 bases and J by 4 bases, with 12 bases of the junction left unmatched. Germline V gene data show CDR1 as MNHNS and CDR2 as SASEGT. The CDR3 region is CASSATRIRGGYEQYF. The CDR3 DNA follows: TGTGCCAGCAGTGCGACTCGTATCCGGGGGGGGTACGAGCAGTACTTC.

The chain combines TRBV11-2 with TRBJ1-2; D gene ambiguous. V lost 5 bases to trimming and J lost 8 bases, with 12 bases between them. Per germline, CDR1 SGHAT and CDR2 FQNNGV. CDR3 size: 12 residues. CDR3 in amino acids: CASSKEQRGYTF. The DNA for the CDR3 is TGTGCCAGCAGCAAGGAGCAACGGGGCTACACCTTC.